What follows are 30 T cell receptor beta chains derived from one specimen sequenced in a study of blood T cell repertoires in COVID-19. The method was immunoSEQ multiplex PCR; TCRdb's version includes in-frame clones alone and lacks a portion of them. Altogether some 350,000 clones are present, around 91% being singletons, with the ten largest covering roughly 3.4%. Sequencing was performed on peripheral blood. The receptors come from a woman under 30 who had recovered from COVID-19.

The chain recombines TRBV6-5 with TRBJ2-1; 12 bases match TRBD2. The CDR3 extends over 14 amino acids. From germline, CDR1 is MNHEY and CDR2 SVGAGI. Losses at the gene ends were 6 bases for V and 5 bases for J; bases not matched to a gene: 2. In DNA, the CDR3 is TGTGCCAGCAGCAGGACTAGCGGGAACAATGAGCAGTTCTTC. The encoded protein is CASSRTSGNNEQFF.

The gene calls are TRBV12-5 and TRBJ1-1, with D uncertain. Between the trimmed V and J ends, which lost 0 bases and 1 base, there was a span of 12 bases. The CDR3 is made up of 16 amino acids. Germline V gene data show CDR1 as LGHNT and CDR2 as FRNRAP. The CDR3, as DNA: TGTGCTAGTGGTTTGGTGACGAGAGGTGCGAACACTGAAGCTTTCTTT. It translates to CASGLVTRGANTEAFF.

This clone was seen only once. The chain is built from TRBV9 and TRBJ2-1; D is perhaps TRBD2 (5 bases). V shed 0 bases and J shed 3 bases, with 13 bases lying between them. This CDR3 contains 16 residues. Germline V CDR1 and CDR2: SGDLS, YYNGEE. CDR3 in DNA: TGTGCCAGCAGCGTAGGGACTCGAGCTATCTACAATGAGCAGTTCTTC. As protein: CASSVGTRAIYNEQFF.

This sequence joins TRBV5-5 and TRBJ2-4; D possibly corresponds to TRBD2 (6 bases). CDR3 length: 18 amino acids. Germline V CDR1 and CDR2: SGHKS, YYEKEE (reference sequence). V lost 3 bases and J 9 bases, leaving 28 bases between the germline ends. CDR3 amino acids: CASSSRTRLDPGGSIQYF. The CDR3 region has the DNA TGTGCCAGCAGCTCGAGGACCCGACTAGACCCCGGGGGAAGCATTCAGTACTTC.

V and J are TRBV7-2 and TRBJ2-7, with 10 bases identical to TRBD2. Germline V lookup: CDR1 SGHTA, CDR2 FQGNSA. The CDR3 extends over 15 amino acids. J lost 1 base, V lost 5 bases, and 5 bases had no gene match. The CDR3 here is CASSPTSGMSYEQYV. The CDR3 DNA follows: TGTGCCAGCAGCCCAACTAGCGGGATGTCCTACGAGCAGTACGTC.

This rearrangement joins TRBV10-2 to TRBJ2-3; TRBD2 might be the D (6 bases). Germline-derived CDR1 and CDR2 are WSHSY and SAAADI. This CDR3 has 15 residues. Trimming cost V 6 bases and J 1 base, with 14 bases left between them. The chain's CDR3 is CASRASSDGTDTQYF. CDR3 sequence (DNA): TGCGCCAGCAGGGCTTCTAGCGACGGCACAGATACGCAGTATTTT.

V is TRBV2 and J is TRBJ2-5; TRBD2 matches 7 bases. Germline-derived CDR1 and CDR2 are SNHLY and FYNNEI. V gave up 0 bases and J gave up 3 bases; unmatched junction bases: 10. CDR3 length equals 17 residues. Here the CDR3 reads CASSEAPWEGGEETQYF. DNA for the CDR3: TGTGCCAGCAGTGAAGCACCGTGGGAGGGCGGGGAAGAGACCCAGTACTTC.

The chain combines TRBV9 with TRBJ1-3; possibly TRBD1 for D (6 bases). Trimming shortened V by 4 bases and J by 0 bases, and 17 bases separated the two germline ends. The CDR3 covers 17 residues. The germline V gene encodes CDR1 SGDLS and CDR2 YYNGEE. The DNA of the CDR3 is TGTGCCAGCAGCTCGGTACTACAGGGTTTCTCTGGAAACACCATATATTTT. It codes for CASSSVLQGFSGNTIYF.

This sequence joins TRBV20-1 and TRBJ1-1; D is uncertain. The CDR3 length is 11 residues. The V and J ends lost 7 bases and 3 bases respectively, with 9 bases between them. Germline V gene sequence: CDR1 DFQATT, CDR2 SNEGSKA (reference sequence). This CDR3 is CSVKDYTEAFF. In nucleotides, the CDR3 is TGCAGTGTGAAGGACTACACTGAAGCTTTCTTT.

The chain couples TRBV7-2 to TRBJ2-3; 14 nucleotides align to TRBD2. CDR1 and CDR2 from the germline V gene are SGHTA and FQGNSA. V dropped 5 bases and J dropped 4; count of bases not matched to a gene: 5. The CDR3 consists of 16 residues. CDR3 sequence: CASSRGLAGAPDTQYF. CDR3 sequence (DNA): TGTGCCAGCAGCCGGGGACTAGCGGGGGCCCCAGATACGCAGTATTTT.

The CDR3 here is CASSLAGTSGRYEQYV. The CDR3, as DNA: TGTGCCAGCAGCCTGGCCGGGACTAGCGGGAGATACGAGCAGTACGTC. The gene calls are TRBV7-2 and TRBJ2-7, with 14 bases fitting TRBD2. CDR3 length: 16 residues. V lost 5 bases to trimming and J lost 4 bases; unmatched junction nucleotides: 7. Per the germline V gene, CDR1 is SGHTA and CDR2 is FQGNSA.

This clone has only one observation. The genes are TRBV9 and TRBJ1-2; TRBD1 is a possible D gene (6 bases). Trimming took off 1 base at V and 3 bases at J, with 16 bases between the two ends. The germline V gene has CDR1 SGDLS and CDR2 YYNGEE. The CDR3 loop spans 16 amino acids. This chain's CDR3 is CASSVRPWDTDYGYTF. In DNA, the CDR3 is TGTGCCAGCAGCGTAAGGCCCTGGGACACCGACTATGGCTACACCTTC.

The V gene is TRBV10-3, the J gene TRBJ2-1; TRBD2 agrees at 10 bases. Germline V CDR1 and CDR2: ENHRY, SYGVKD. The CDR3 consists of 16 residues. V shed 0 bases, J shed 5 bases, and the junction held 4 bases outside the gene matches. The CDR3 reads CAISESAGGMNNEQFF. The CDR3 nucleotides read TGTGCCATCAGTGAGTCAGCGGGAGGGATGAACAATGAGCAGTTCTTC.

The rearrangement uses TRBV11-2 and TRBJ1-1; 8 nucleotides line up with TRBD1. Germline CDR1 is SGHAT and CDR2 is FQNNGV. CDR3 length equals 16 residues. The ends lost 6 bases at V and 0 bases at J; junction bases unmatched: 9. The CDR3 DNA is TGTGCCAGCAGTCTATGGACAGGGAATCTGAACACTGAAGCTTTCTTT. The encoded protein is CASSLWTGNLNTEAFF.

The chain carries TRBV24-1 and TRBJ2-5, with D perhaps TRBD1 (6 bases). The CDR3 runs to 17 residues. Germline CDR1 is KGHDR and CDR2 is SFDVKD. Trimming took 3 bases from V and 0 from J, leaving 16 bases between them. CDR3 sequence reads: CATSDNTPQGYQETQYF. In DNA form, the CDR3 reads TGTGCCACCAGTGATAACACCCCCCAGGGGTACCAAGAGACCCAGTACTTC.

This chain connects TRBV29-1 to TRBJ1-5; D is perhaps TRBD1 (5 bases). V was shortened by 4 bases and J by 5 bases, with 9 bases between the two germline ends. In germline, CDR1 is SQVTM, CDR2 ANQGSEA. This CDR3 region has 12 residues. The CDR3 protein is CSVGQKDQPQHF. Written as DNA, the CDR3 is TGCAGCGTTGGACAGAAAGATCAGCCCCAGCATTTT.

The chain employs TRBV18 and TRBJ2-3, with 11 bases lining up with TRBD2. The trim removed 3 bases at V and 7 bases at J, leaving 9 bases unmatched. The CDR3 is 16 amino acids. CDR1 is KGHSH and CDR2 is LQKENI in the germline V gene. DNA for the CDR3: TGTGCCAGCTCACCGTTAGCGGGAGGGCCGGGAAATACGCAGTATTTT. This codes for CASSPLAGGPGNTQYF.

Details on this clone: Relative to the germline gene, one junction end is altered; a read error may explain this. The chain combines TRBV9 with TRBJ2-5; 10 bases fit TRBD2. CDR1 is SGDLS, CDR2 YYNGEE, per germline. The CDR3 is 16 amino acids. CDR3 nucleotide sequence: TGTGCCAGCAGCGCGGGGCTAGCGGGGGCCCAAGTGACCCAGTACTTC. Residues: CASSAGLAGAQVTQYF. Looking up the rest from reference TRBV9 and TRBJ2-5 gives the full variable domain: DSGVTQTPKHLITATGQRVTLRCSPRSGDLSVYWYQQSLDQGLQFLIQYYNGEERAKGNILERFSAQQFPDLHSELNLSSLELGDSALYFCASSAGLAGAQVTQYFGPGTRLLVL.

Written as DNA, the CDR3 is TGTGCCAGCAGTTATCCGAGGGCGGGGGAAAGCACAGATACGCAGTATTTT. Its protein is CASSYPRAGESTDTQYF. The chain uses TRBV6-2 or TRBV6-3 and TRBJ2-3; 7 bases map to TRBD2. Germline lookup yields CDR1 MNHEY and CDR2 SVGEGT. V was clipped by 3 bases and J by 0 bases; unmatched bases: 9. CDR3 length equals 17 residues.

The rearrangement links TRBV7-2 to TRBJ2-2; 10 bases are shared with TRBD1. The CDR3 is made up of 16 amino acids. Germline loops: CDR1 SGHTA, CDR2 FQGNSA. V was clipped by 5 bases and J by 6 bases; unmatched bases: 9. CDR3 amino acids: CASSQTGTGVAGELFF. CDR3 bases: TGTGCCAGCAGCCAAACCGGGACAGGGGTTGCCGGGGAGCTGTTTTTT. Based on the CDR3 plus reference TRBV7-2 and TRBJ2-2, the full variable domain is GAGVSQSPSNKVTEKGKDVELRCDPISGHTALYWYRQSLGQGLEFLIYFQGNSAPDKSGLPSDRFSAERTGGSVSTLTIQRTQQEDSAVYLCASSQTGTGVAGELFFGEGSRLTVL.

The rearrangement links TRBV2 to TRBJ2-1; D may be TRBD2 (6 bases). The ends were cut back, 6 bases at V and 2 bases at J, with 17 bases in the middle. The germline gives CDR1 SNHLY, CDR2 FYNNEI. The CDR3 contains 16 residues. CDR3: CASRMLIGGAYNEQFF. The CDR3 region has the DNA TGTGCCAGCAGGATGCTAATCGGGGGAGCCTACAATGAGCAGTTCTTC.

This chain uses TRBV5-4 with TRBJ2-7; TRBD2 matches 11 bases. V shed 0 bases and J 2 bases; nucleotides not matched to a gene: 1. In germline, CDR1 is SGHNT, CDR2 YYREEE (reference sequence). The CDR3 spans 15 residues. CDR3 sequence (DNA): TGTGCCAGCAGCTTGGAGACTAGCGGGACCTACGAGCAGTACGTC. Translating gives CASSLETSGTYEQYV.

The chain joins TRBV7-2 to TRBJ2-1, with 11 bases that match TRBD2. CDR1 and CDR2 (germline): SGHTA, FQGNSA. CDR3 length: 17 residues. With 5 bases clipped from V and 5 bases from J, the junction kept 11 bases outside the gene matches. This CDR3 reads CASSTGTGLAGHNEQFF. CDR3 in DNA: TGTGCCAGCAGCACTGGCACCGGACTAGCGGGCCACAATGAGCAGTTCTTC.

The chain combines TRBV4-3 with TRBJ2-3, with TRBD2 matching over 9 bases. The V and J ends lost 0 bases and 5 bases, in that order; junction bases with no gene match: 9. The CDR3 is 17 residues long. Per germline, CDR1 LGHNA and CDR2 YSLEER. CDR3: CASSQEVRIAGEDTQYF. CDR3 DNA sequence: TGCGCCAGCAGCCAAGAGGTGAGAATAGCGGGAGAAGATACGCAGTATTTT.

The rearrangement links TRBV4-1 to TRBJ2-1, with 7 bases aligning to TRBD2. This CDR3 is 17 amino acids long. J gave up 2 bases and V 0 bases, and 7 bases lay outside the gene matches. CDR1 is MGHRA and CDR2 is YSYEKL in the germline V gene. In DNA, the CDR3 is TGCGCCAGCAGCCAAGATAGGAGGGAGGGCCCCTACAATGAGCAGTTCTTC. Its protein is CASSQDRREGPYNEQFF.

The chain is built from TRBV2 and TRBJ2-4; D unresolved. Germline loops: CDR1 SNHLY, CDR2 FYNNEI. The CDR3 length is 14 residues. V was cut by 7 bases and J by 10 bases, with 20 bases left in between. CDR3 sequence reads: CASTGSSSSRIQYF. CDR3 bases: TGTGCCAGCACCGGCAGTTCCTCGTCCAGGATTCAGTACTTC.

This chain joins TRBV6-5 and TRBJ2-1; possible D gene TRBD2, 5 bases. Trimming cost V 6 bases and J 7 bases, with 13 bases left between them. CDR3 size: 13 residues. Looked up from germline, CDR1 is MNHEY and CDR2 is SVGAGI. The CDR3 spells CASSPFEGNEQFF. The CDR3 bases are TGTGCCAGCAGCCCCTTCGAGGGAAATGAGCAGTTCTTC.

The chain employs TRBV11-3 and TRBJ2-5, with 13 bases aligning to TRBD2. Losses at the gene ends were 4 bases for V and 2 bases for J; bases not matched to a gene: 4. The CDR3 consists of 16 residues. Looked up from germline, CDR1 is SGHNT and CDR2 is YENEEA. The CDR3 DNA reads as TGTGCCAGCAGCTCGAGACTAGCGGGAGGACAAGAGACCCAGTACTTC. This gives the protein CASSSRLAGGQETQYF.

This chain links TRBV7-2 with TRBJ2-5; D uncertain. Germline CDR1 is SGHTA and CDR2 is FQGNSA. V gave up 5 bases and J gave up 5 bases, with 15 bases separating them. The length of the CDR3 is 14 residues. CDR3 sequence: CASSPLGFGETQYF. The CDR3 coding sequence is TGTGCCAGCAGCCCACTGGGTTTCGGGGAGACCCAGTACTTC.

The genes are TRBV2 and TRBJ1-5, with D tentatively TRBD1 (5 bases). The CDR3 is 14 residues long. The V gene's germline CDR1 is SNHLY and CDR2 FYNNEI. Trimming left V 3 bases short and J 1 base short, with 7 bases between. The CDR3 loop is CASSDRVSNQPQHF. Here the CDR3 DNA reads TGTGCCAGCAGTGACAGGGTAAGCAATCAGCCCCAGCATTTT.